The 30 T cell receptor beta chains listed next were all sequenced from one sample in a study of cytomegalovirus exposure and HLA in healthy donors. The PCR was carried out with 60 Vbeta primers and 13 Jbeta primers. Measured with immunoSEQ multiplex PCR; TCRdb has only the in-frame clones, and not every one. The sample data list 70,000 to 85,000 clones. The sequencing input was PBMCs. These receptors were collected from a female donor in good health and CMV-seropositive.

This sequence joins TRBV6-6 and TRBJ1-2; a possible D gene is TRBD1 (5 bases). This CDR3 has 13 residues. The V end was cut by 6 bases, the J end by 6 bases, with 14 bases between. Germline CDR1 is MNHNY and CDR2 is SVGAGI (reference sequence). CDR3 in DNA: TGTGCCAGCAGATCACAGGTTACGAATGGCTACACCTTC. This sequence encodes CASRSQVTNGYTF.

V is TRBV7-8 and J is TRBJ2-7, with D unclear. This CDR3 spans 14 amino acids. V lost 1 base, J lost 1 base, and 8 bases lay in between. CDR1 is SGHVS and CDR2 is FQNEAQ in the germline V gene. The CDR3 sequence: CASSLGRQSYEQYF. The CDR3 region has the DNA TGTGCCAGCAGCTTAGGGCGACAATCCTACGAGCAGTACTTC.

This chain connects TRBV30 to TRBJ2-2, with a possible D match to TRBD1 (5 bases). CDR3 length equals 12 residues. V was clipped by 4 bases and J by 5 bases, with 8 bases between them. From germline, CDR1 is GTSNPN and CDR2 SVGIG (reference sequence). The CDR3 DNA reads TGTGCCTGGACAACAGGAACCGGGGAGCTGTTTTTT. Translating gives CAWTTGTGELFF.

The rearrangement uses TRBV19 and TRBJ2-7; TRBD1 is a possible D gene (6 bases). The germline V gene has CDR1 LNHDA and CDR2 SQIVND (reference sequence). Trimming pared 4 bases from V and 3 bases from J, leaving 16 bases between. The CDR3 sequence is 15 residues long. CDR3 nucleotides: TGTGCCAGTAGTAAGACTTTAGGACAGAACTACGAGCAGTACTTC. It encodes CASSKTLGQNYEQYF.

The V call is TRBV11-2, the J call TRBJ2-1, with D tentatively TRBD2 (6 bases). Germline-derived CDR1 and CDR2 are SGHAT and FQNNGV. This CDR3 spans 16 amino acids. Trimming took off 5 bases at V and 0 bases at J, with 14 bases between the two ends. The CDR3 DNA is TGTGCCAGCAGCCATCCGGCGGGGAGCTCCTACAATGAGCAGTTCTTC. Protein product: CASSHPAGSSYNEQFF. The full variable domain, completed using reference TRBV11-2 and TRBJ2-1, is EAGVAQSPRYKIIEKRQSVAFWCNPISGHATLYWYQQILGQGPKLLIQFQNNGVVDDSQLPKDRFSAERLKGVDSTLKIQPAKLEDSAVYLCASSHPAGSSYNEQFFGPGTRLTVL.

The chain employs TRBV15 and TRBJ2-7; D is possibly TRBD2 (5 bases). The V and J ends lost 0 bases and 0 bases respectively, with 9 bases between them. The germline V gene has CDR1 LNHNV and CDR2 YYDKDF (reference sequence). CDR3 length: 15 amino acids. This CDR3 is CATSRDAEASYEQYF. CDR3 in DNA: TGTGCCACCAGCAGAGACGCGGAGGCCTCCTACGAGCAGTACTTC.

V usage is TRBV25-1 and J usage is TRBJ1-2, with TRBD1 matching over 10 bases. The length of the CDR3 is 15 residues. The germline gives CDR1 MGHDK, CDR2 SYGVNS. Trimming took 9 bases from V and 3 from J; bases not matched to a gene: 10. CDR3: CASWDRGGDYYGYTF. DNA for the CDR3: TGTGCCAGTTGGGACAGGGGAGGTGATTACTATGGCTACACCTTC.

Of note for this clone: In the same sample, other DNA sequences code for this CDR3. J is TRBJ1-2 and V is TRBV10-2, with 10 bases that match TRBD1. Germline V lookup: CDR1 WSHSY, CDR2 SAAADI. Losses at the gene ends were 7 bases for V and 8 bases for J; bases not matched to a gene: 7. The CDR3 spans 13 residues. The CDR3 DNA is TGCGCCAGCACCGGGACAGGGGATTACGGCTACACCTTC. It codes for CASTGTGDYGYTF.

The V gene is TRBV7-9, the J gene TRBJ2-7; 9 nucleotides match TRBD1. In germline, CDR1 is SEHNR, CDR2 FQNEAQ (reference sequence). Trimming took 4 bases from V and 0 from J; bases not matched to a gene: 13. CDR3 length equals 18 residues. This CDR3 is CASSSNHRGLTSSYEQYF. CDR3 nucleotides: TGTGCCAGCAGCTCGAACCACAGGGGGCTAACGAGCTCCTACGAGCAGTACTTC.

This chain connects TRBV7-9 to TRBJ2-7; possible D gene TRBD2, 7 bases. The V end was cut by 1 base, the J end by 2 bases, with 12 bases between. Per the germline V gene, CDR1 is SEHNR and CDR2 is FQNEAQ (reference sequence). The CDR3 spans 15 residues. CDR3 amino acids: CASSLEGGLAYEQYF. As DNA, the CDR3 is TGTGCCAGCAGCTTAGAGGGGGGGTTGGCCTACGAGCAGTACTTC.

The chain joins TRBV9 to TRBJ1-2; no reliable D call. CDR3 length: 11 residues. V was cut by 3 bases and J by 8 bases, with 8 bases left in between. Germline values: CDR1 SGDLS, CDR2 YYNGEE. The CDR3 spells CASSEPGGYTF. CDR3 DNA: TGTGCCAGCAGCGAACCCGGGGGCTACACCTTC.

The DNA of the CDR3 is TGTGCCAGTAAGGACATCCGGGACGGACAGCTGGCCCTCCACTTT. Amino acids: CASKDIRDGQLALHF. The genes are TRBV11-2 and TRBJ1-6; tentative D call: TRBD1 (6 bases). This CDR3 has 15 residues. Germline-derived CDR1 and CDR2 are SGHAT and FQNNGV. Trimming took 9 bases from V and 14 from J, leaving 26 bases between them.

A note on this clone: Other DNA sequences in this specimen translate into the identical CDR3. The chain couples TRBV7-2 to TRBJ2-1; maybe TRBD2 (5 bases). CDR1 is SGHTA and CDR2 is FQGNSA in the germline V gene. The CDR3 extends over 17 amino acids. Trimming stripped 5 bases from V and 0 bases from J, with 17 bases between. CDR3 loop: CASSPSGSGSSYNEQFF. The CDR3 DNA is TGTGCCAGCAGCCCTTCCGGATCGGGGAGCTCCTACAATGAGCAGTTCTTC. Looking up the rest from reference TRBV7-2 and TRBJ2-1 gives the full variable domain: GAGVSQSPSNKVTEKGKDVELRCDPISGHTALYWYRQSLGQGLEFLIYFQGNSAPDKSGLPSDRFSAERTGGSVSTLTIQRTQQEDSAVYLCASSPSGSGSSYNEQFFGPGTRLTVL.

J is TRBJ2-2 and V is TRBV4-1, with D tentatively TRBD2 (5 bases). The V and J ends lost 1 base and 3 bases respectively, with 9 bases between them. CDR1 and CDR2 from the germline V gene are MGHRA and YSYEKL. The CDR3 sequence is 15 residues long. The CDR3 nucleotides are TGCGCCAGCAGCCAAGTAGGTAGCGACACCGGGGAGCTGTTTTTT. Translation gives CASSQVGSDTGELFF.

The chain carries TRBV29-1 and TRBJ1-2, with 7 nucleotides matching TRBD1. V shed 2 bases and J 2 bases; nucleotides not matched to a gene: 5. This CDR3 has 14 residues. Germline V gene sequence: CDR1 SQVTM, CDR2 ANQGSEA. CDR3 DNA: TGCAGCGTTGAAACGGGACAGATAAACTATGGCTACACCTTC. Translated, it gives CSVETGQINYGYTF.

Regarding this clone: The junction does not match germline at one end; this may be a read error. The chain couples TRBV6-6 to TRBJ1-5, with 12 positions matching TRBD1. The CDR3 sequence is 16 residues long. The germline CDR1 and CDR2 sequences are MNHNY and SVGAGI (reference sequence). The CDR3 DNA is TGTGCCAGCAAACCGGGACAGGGGGCTTCCAATCAGCCCCGGCATTTT. It is translated as CASKPGQGASNQPRHF.

The genes are TRBV18 and TRBJ1-4, with D possibly matching TRBD1 (5 bases). The germline V gene encodes CDR1 KGHSH and CDR2 LQKENI. Trimming stripped 2 bases from V and 0 bases from J, with 10 bases between. CDR3 size: 16 residues. The CDR3 sequence is CASSPVGGATNEKLFF. The CDR3, as DNA: TGTGCCAGCTCACCAGTCGGGGGTGCAACTAATGAAAAACTGTTTTTT. Supplemented by reference TRBV18 and TRBJ1-4, the full variable domain reads NAGVMQNPRHLVRRRGQEARLRCSPMKGHSHVYWYRQLPEEGLKFMVYLQKENIIDESGMPKERFSAEFPKEGPSILRIQQVVRGDSAAYFCASSPVGGATNEKLFFGSGTQLSVL.

The V call is TRBV9, the J call TRBJ1-3, with D tentatively TRBD1 (5 bases). V dropped 3 bases and J dropped 2 bases, with 12 bases sitting between them. The CDR3 is 15 amino acids. Germline V gene data show CDR1 as SGDLS and CDR2 as YYNGEE. CDR3 amino acids: CASSALKGTGNTIYF. CDR3 in DNA: TGTGCCAGCAGCGCACTGAAGGGGACTGGAAACACCATATATTTT.

The chain has TRBV5-4 and TRBJ2-7; D might be TRBD1 (5 bases). CDR1 and CDR2 from the germline V gene are SGHNT and YYREEE (reference sequence). Trimming left V 2 bases short and J 6 bases short, with 12 bases between. There are 13 residues in the CDR3. CDR3 nucleotide sequence: TGTGCCAGCAGCTTAGGCAGGGTAGGCGAGCAGTACTTC. The encoded protein is CASSLGRVGEQYF.

This chain uses TRBV6-1 with TRBJ2-7; the D gene is possibly TRBD1 (5 bases). The length of the CDR3 is 15 residues. CDR1 and CDR2 from the germline V gene are MNHNS and SASEGT. V dropped 1 base and J dropped 7 bases, with 17 bases sitting between them. The CDR3 spells CASSEEAQGGVEQYF. The CDR3, as DNA: TGTGCCAGCAGTGAAGAGGCGCAGGGTGGGGTGGAGCAGTACTTC.

This rearrangement joins TRBV2 to TRBJ1-2, with D maybe TRBD1 (6 bases). From germline, CDR1 is SNHLY and CDR2 FYNNEI. The V end lost 5 bases, the J end lost 6 bases, and 13 bases lay between the germline ends. This CDR3 is built from 13 residues. CDR3 region: CASSPTGRDGYTF. The CDR3 DNA is TGTGCCAGCAGTCCCACAGGGCGAGATGGCTACACCTTC.

The V and J genes are TRBV4-1 and TRBJ2-7; D call uncertain. This CDR3 is built from 11 residues. The V gene's germline CDR1 is MGHRA and CDR2 YSYEKL. The V end lost 6 bases, the J end lost 6 bases, and 9 bases lay between the germline ends. The CDR3 protein is CASSSLAEQYF. Here the CDR3 DNA reads TGCGCCAGCAGTTCATTAGCCGAGCAGTACTTC.

The rearrangement uses TRBV6-6 and TRBJ1-5, with D tentatively TRBD1 (6 bases). This CDR3 spans 16 amino acids. CDR1 is MNHNY, CDR2 SVGAGI, per germline (reference sequence). The germline V and J ends were trimmed by 7 bases and 1 base, with 17 bases remaining between them. CDR3 DNA: TGTGCCAGCACCGCTTACGGACAGACGAGCAATCAGCCCCAGCATTTT. Translating gives CASTAYGQTSNQPQHF.

This chain joins TRBV6-1 and TRBJ1-1; tentatively, D is TRBD1 (5 bases). The CDR3 length is 14 residues. The germline gives CDR1 MNHNS, CDR2 SASEGT. Trimming left V 2 bases short and J 2 bases short, with 9 bases between. CDR3: CASSEWGDNTEAFF. CDR3 DNA: TGTGCCAGCAGTGAATGGGGGGACAACACTGAAGCTTTCTTT.

The rearrangement links TRBV2 to TRBJ2-7; a weak D match, TRBD1 (6 bases). Trimming shortened V by 3 bases and J by 5 bases, and 11 bases separated the two germline ends. Germline V gene lookup returns CDR1 SNHLY and CDR2 FYNNEI. This CDR3 has 13 amino acids. The CDR3 sequence: CASSEDRRHEQYF. Here the CDR3 DNA reads TGTGCCAGCAGTGAGGACAGAAGACACGAGCAGTACTTC.

The chain has TRBV7-9 and TRBJ2-7; no clear D. V shed 1 base and J shed 3 bases, with 13 bases lying between them. Germline CDR1 SEHNR, CDR2 FQNEAQ (reference sequence). The CDR3 loop spans 15 amino acids. Here the CDR3 DNA reads TGTGCCAGCAGCTTAGAATTGCGCCCTGGCTACGAGCAGTACTTC. This sequence encodes CASSLELRPGYEQYF. The complete variable domain, with remaining parts taken from reference TRBV7-9 and TRBJ2-7, reads DTGVSQNPRHKITKRGQNVTFRCDPISEHNRLYWYRQTLGQGPEFLTYFQNEAQLEKSRLLSDRFSAERPKGSFSTLEIQRTEQGDSAMYLCASSLELRPGYEQYFGPGTRLTVT.

V gene TRBV6-5 combines with J gene TRBJ2-7, with a weak D call TRBD2 (6 bases). Germline values: CDR1 MNHEY, CDR2 SVGAGI. Trimming stripped 6 bases from V and 10 bases from J, with 22 bases between. The CDR3 sequence is 14 residues long. CDR3 in DNA: TGTGCCAGCAGCCCCGGGATCCTCAGGGAGGAACAGTACTTC. This codes for CASSPGILREEQYF.

The chain recombines TRBV6-5 with TRBJ1-5; tentatively, D is TRBD1 (6 bases). The CDR3 extends over 15 amino acids. The V end was cut by 6 bases, the J end by 7 bases, with 19 bases between. The germline CDR1 and CDR2 sequences are MNHEY and SVGAGI. The DNA of the CDR3 is TGTGCCAGCAGGCCGGGACACTACTTAGGGCAGCCCCAGCATTTT. This encodes CASRPGHYLGQPQHF.

This chain uses TRBV7-2 with TRBJ1-1, with TRBD1 as a possible D gene (5 bases). The germline gives CDR1 SGHTA, CDR2 FQGNSA. The CDR3 extends over 14 amino acids. V shed 0 bases and J shed 7 bases, with 12 bases lying between them. CDR3 nucleotides: TGTGCCAGCAGCTTAGCCGCAGGGAACCTTGAAGCTTTCTTT. Amino acids: CASSLAAGNLEAFF.

The gene calls are TRBV5-1 and TRBJ2-5; tentative D call: TRBD1 (5 bases). V was cut by 3 bases and J by 5 bases, with 5 bases left in between. This CDR3 spans 11 amino acids. The germline V gene has CDR1 SGHRS and CDR2 YFSETQ. CDR3 residues: CASSSGETQYF. Written as DNA, the CDR3 is TGCGCCAGCAGCTCAGGGGAGACCCAGTACTTC.